The source of this TCR beta chain is a study of T cells in Graves' hyperthyroidism and ophthalmopathy. Study in general: It was at initial diagnosis, before any treatment, that peripheral blood was collected. Study results and limitations: A model built on 13 V-J features separated ophthalmopathy from stable hyperthyroidism.

The investigators amplified TCR beta CDR3 regions from RNA transcripts. The TCR CDR3 was amplified in a first-round RT-PCR using the HTBI primer set. TCRdb reprocessed the multiplex PCR reads with MiXCR, giving one entry per CDR3 protein. The repertoire holds roughly 500,000 distinct CDR3 sequences, with about 15% as singletons. Trimming shortened V by 1 base and J by 2 bases, and 8 bases separated the two germline ends. The CDR3 runs to 13 residues. Germline V lookup: CDR1 GTSNPN, CDR2 SVGIG (reference sequence). Clinical symptoms, serum thyroxine and TRAb, thyroid ultrasound and orbital computed tomography were used for the diagnoses. This clonotype was seen many times. What it binds is unknown.

This TCR was recovered from a woman aged 25 to 39 with Graves' hyperthyroidism that later progressed to Graves' ophthalmopathy. Sequences were obtained from blood. The chain joins TRBV30 to TRBJ1-1, with D maybe TRBD1 (5 bases). The CDR3 DNA reads as TGTGCCTGGAGTGGACAGCCTAACACTGAAGCTTTCTTT. It yields the protein CAWSGQPNTEAFF.